This T cell receptor beta chain was recovered during a study of shared clonotypes between healthy human individuals (dated by TCRdb to about 2020). For the study in its entirety: A couple of women and three men aged 18 to 49 years were included in the cohort. Each donor's leukapheresis produced roughly between roughly 0.9 and 9 billion PBMCs. Libraries were prepared and TCR repertoires were sequenced by different laboratories using diverse techniques, in order to increase sequencing depth and limit assay-specific biases. The study deeply sequenced blood TCR repertoires of about 5 healthy adults to estimate repertoire size and the extent of clonotype sharing between individuals.

Donors were healthy HIV-negative adults with no recently reported acute infections or vaccinations. Every donor was a Caucasian adult residing in Nashville, Tennessee, USA. For unsorted samples, 90 million to 95 million PBMCs were counted, and genomic DNA was extracted using the QIAamp DNA Blood Mini kit. After blood collection by leukapheresis, PBMCs were isolated using Ficoll-Histopaque density gradient centrifugation and then cryopreserved in the vapor phase of liquid nitrogen. Using the deep immunoSEQ assay, TCR CDR3 regions were amplified from genomic DNA by multiplex PCR. Genomic DNA extracted from each cell subset was distributed evenly over all wells of several immunoSEQ 96-well plates, and each plate served as one replicate. For unsorted PBMC, each replicate PCR was loaded with 250 to 300 ng genomic DNA, equivalent to tens of thousands of T cell genomes. Ten immunoSEQ deep assay plates were used to sequence unsorted PBMC genomic DNA. Purified libraries were measured with a Qubit 3.0 fluorometer, size-checked on a Bioanalyzer 2100, and measured again with the KAPA Library Quantification kit. Every immunoSEQ 96-well plate was sequenced on a dedicated single-read 150-cycle Illumina NextSeq 550 flow cell. The source study handled its data this way. The immunoSEQ output contained only junctional sequences without quality scores, so filtering could not match that applied to full-length reads. To assign V/J genes and CDR3, sequences were annotated using PyIR, a Python wrapper for IgBLAST v1.9, with IMGT germline references. Reads with weak V/J assignments (E-value above 1e-6), missing CDR3, stop codons, out-of-frame junctions, or ambiguous translated residues were removed. V3J clonotypes were defined as sequences sharing an identical inferred V gene, J gene, and CDR3 amino acid sequence. Percentage overlap between repertoires was calculated by dividing the number of shared unique clonotypes by the size of the smaller repertoire. Richness of each repertoire was evaluated using RTK rarefaction, the Chao1 estimator, and Recon v2.1 estimates of unobserved clonotypes. The table comes from immuneACCESS by way of TCRdb, which keeps in-frame sequences with V and J called. Part of the clones is missing from these tables; in studies checked, under half for an unresolved V gene and the rest for unknown reasons. Clone size and the V and J calls come from that table; the DNA yielded D and trimming. The table for this sample lists nearly 500,000 clones; 60% to 85% of them were counted only once. Jointly, the top ten make up 10% to 15% of the sample.

Note on this clone: The antigen it binds to is not known. No base quality information exists; no much larger clone differs at one position.

The germline V gene supplies CDR1 MGHRA and CDR2 YSYEKL. V is pared back by 1 base and J by 5 bases, with 11 bases lying between the germline termini. From the cysteine up to the phenylalanine, the CDR3 has a length of 14 residues. The sequence is cut down to CDR3 DNA, 42 bases in frame from base 1. The investigation overall reported the following: Because the study included only a small number of donors, the genetic and exposure-history diversity represented was limited. Based on pairwise subsampling, the degree of clonotype sharing among donors was expected to be affected by sequencing depth. Sampling was restricted to blood, and TCR repertoires in tissue are likely to differ from TCR repertoires in blood.

The rearrangement combines TRBV4-1 with TRBJ1-1, with the D segment identity uncertain. The origin of this receptor is a woman aged 40 to 50 in good health. Some clones in this sample may be carry-over from other donors' samples. Sequenced sample: PBMCs. At the DNA level, the sequence is TGCGCCAGCAGCCAAGGCCCGGCGAGGACTGAAGCTTTCTTT. It is translated as CASSQGPARTEAFF.